The sequence of this T cell receptor beta chain was determined in a study of CD8+ T cells in alopecia areata. The study's findings and limits: Possibly because of HLA-related factors, TCR sharing was less clear across patients than in mice.

Treatment denoted: oral pan-JAK inhibitor, 5-10 mg twice daily. Extracted RNA was reverse transcribed, and the resulting cDNA served as sequencing template. The assay was immunoSEQ multiplex PCR, and TCRdb's table has in-frame clones only and misses some. The sample yields 150,000 to 200,000 clones, under 80% seen once. This CDR3 spans 13 amino acids. The V and J ends lost 2 bases and 1 base respectively, with 5 bases between them. In germline, CDR1 is LNHDA, CDR2 SQIVND (reference sequence). Comments on this clone: The antigen is undetermined.

This receptor was obtained from a human donor with alopecia areata. This chain links TRBV19 with TRBJ2-5; D gene uncertain. The sequenced sample was CD4+ T cells sorted from blood, obtained around week 50, from a patient treated with tofacitinib. The CDR3 here is CASSINFQETQYF. The CDR3 DNA is TGTGCCAGTAGTATAAACTTCCAAGAGACCCAGTACTTC.